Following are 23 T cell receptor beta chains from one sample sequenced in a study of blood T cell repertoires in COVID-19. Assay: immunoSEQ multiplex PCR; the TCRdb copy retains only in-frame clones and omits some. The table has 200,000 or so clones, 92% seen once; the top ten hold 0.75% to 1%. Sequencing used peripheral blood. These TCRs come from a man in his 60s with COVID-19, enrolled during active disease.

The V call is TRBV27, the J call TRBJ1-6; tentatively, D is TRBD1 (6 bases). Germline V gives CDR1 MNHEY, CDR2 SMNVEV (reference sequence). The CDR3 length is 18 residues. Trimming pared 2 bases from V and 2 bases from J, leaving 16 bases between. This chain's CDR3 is CASSLGGSRGAYNSPLHF. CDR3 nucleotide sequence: TGTGCCAGCAGTTTAGGGGGCAGCCGCGGAGCCTATAATTCACCCCTCCACTTT.

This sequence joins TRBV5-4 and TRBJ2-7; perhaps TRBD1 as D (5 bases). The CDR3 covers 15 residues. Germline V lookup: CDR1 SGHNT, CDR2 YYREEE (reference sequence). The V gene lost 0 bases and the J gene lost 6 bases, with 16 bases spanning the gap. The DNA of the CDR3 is TGTGCCAGCAGCTTGGCCGGGTCCAAACAGGCCGAGCAGTACTTC. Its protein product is CASSLAGSKQAEQYF.

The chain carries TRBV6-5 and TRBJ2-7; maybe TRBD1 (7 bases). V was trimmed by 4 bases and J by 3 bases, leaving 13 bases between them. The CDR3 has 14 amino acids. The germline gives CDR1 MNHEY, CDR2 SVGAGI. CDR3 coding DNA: TGTGCCAGCAGTTTAGGGCGGGACAGCTACGAGCAGTACTTC. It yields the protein CASSLGRDSYEQYF.

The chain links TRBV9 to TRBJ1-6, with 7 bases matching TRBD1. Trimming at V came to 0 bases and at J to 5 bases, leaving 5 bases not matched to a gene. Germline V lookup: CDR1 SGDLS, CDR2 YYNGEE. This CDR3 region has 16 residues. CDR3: CASSVGGGANNSPLHF. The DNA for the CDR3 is TGTGCCAGCAGCGTAGGAGGGGGCGCAAATAATTCACCCCTCCACTTT.

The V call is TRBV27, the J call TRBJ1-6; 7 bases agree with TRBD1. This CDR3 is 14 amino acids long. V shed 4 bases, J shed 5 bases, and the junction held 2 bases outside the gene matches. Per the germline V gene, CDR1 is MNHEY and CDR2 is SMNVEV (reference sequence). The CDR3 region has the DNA TGTGCCAGCAGTTGGGACAGCCATAATTCACCCCTCCACTTT. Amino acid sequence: CASSWDSHNSPLHF.

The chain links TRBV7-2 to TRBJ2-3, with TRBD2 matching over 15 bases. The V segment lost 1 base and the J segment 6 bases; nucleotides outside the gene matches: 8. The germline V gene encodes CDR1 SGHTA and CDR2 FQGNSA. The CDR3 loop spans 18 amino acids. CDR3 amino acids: CASSLVGTSGGSLDTQYF. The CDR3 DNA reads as TGTGCCAGCAGCTTAGTCGGGACTAGCGGGGGGTCGTTGGATACGCAGTATTTT.

This chain's CDR3 is CASLIFRDGELFF. CDR3 in DNA: TGTGCCAGTTTGATTTTTAGAGACGGGGAGCTGTTTTTT. This chain uses TRBV19 with TRBJ2-2; D remains ambiguous. The germline V gene encodes CDR1 LNHDA and CDR2 SQIVND (reference sequence). V lost 8 bases and J lost 7, with 14 bases in between. CDR3 length equals 13 residues. The full variable domain, in which reference TRBV19 and TRBJ2-2 provide the parts outside the CDR3, is DGGITQSPKYLFRKEGQNVTLSCEQNLNHDAMYWYRQDPGQGLRLIYYSQIVNDFQKGDIAEGYSVSREKKESFPLTVTSAQKNPTAFYLCASLIFRDGELFFGEGSRLTVL.

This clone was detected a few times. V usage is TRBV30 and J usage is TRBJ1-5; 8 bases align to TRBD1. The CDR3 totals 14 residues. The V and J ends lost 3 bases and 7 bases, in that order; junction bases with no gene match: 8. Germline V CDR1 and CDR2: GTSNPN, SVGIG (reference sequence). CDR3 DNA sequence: TGTGCCTGGAGGGGACAGGCCTCTTGGCAGCCCCAGCATTTT. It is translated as CAWRGQASWQPQHF.

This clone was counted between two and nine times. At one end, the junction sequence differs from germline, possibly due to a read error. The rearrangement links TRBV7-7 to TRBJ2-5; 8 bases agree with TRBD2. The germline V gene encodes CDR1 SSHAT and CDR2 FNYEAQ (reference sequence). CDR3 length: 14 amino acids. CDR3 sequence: CASSFGGVGETQYF. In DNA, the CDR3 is TGTGCTAGCAGCTTCGGGGGGGTAGGGGAGACCCAGTACTTC.

The CDR3, as DNA: TGTGCCAGCAGTGACTCGAGACAGGGGGCCGGGGAGCTGTTTTTT. It yields the protein CASSDSRQGAGELFF. The rearrangement links TRBV6-4 to TRBJ2-2, with 9 bases matching TRBD1. The V gene's germline CDR1 is MRHNA and CDR2 SNTAGT. Germline trimming cut 0 bases from V and 6 bases from J; bases unmatched to any gene: 2. The CDR3 extends over 15 amino acids.

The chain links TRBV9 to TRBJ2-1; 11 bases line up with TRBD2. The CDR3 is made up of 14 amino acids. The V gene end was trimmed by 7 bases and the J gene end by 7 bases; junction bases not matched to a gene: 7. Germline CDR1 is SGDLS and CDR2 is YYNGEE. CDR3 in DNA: TGTGCCAGCTCGCCTAGCGGGGGGACGAATGAGCAGTTCTTC. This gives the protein CASSPSGGTNEQFF.

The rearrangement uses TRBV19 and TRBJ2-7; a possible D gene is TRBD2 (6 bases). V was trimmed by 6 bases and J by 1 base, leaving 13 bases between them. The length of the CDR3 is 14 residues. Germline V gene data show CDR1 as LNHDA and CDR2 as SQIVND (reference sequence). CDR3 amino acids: CASSRRGGSYEQYF. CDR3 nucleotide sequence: TGTGCCAGTAGCCGTAGAGGAGGGTCCTACGAGCAGTACTTC. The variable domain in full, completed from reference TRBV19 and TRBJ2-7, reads DGGITQSPKYLFRKEGQNVTLSCEQNLNHDAMYWYRQDPGQGLRLIYYSQIVNDFQKGDIAEGYSVSREKKESFPLTVTSAQKNPTAFYLCASSRRGGSYEQYFGPGTRLTVT.

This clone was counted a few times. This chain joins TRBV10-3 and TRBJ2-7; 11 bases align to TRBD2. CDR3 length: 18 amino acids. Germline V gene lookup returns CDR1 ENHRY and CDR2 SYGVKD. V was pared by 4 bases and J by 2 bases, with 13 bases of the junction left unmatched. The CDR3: CAISAGTSGKASAYEQYF. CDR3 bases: TGTGCCATCAGTGCCGGGACTAGCGGAAAAGCCAGCGCCTACGAGCAGTACTTC.

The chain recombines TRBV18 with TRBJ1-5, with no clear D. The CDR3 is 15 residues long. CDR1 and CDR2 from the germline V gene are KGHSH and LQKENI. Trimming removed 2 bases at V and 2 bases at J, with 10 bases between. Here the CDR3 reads CASSPEGVRNQPQHF. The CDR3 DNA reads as TGTGCCAGCTCACCAGAGGGCGTTCGCAATCAGCCCCAGCATTTT.

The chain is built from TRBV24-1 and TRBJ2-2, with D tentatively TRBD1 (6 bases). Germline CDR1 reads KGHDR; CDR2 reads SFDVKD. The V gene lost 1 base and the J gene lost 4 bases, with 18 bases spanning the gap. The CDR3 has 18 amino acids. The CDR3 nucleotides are TGTGCCACCAGTGATTTATCCCAGGGGTCGGCGGTCACCGGGGAGCTGTTTTTT. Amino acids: CATSDLSQGSAVTGELFF.

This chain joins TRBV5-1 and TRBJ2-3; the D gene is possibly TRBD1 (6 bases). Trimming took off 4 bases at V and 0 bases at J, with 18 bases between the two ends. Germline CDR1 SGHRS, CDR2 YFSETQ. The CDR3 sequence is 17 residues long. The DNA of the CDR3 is TGCGCCAGCAGCGATACCACAGGGACCTCTAGCACAGATACGCAGTATTTT. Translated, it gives CASSDTTGTSSTDTQYF.

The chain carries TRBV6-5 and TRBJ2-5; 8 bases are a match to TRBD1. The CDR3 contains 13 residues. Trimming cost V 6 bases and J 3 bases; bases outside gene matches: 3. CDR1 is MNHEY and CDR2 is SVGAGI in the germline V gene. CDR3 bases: TGTGCCAGCAGAACAGGGGGAGAAGAGACCCAGTACTTC. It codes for CASRTGGEETQYF.

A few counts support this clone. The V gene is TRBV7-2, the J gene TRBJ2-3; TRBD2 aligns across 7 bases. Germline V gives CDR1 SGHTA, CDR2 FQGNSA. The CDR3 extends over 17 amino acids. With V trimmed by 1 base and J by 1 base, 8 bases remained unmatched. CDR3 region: CASSLVFSAGGTDTQYF. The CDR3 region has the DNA TGTGCCAGCAGCTTAGTTTTCTCGGCGGGGGGCACAGATACGCAGTATTTT.

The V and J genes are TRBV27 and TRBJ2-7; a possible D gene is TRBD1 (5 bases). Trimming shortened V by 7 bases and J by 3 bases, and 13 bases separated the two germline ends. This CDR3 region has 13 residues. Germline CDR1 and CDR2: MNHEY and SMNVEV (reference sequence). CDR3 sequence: CASIGQGNYEQYF. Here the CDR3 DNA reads TGTGCCAGCATAGGTCAGGGAAACTACGAGCAGTACTTC.

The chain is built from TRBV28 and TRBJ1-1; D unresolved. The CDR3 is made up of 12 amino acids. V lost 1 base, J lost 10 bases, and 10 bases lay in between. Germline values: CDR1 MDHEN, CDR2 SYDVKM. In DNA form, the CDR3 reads TGTGCCAGCAGTTTATCCCCCCTCCTAGCTTTCTTT. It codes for CASSLSPLLAFF.

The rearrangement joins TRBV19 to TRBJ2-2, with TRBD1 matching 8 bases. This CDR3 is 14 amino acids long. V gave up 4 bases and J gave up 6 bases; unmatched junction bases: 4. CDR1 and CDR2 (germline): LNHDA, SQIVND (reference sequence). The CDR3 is CASSTTGAAGELFF. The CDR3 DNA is TGTGCCAGTAGTACGACAGGGGCCGCCGGGGAGCTGTTTTTT.

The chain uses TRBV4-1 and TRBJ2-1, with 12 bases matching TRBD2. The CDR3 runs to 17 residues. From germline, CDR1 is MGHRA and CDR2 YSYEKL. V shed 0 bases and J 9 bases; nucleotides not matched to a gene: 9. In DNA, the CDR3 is TGCGCCAGCAGCCAAGAGCCTAGCGGGGGGGCCCCCGGTGAGCAGTTCTTC. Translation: CASSQEPSGGAPGEQFF.

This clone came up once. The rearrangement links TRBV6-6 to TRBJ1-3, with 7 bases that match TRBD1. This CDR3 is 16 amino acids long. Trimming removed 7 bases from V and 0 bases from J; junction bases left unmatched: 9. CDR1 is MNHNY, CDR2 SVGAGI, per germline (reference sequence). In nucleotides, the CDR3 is TGTGCCAGCAACCCGACAGGGATGAGCTCTGGAAACACCATATATTTT. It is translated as CASNPTGMSSGNTIYF.